This T cell receptor beta chain was retrieved from a study of T cells in tumors after PD-1 blockade. The table came from immunoSEQ multiplex PCR; TCRdb's copy has only in-frame clones and leaves some out. This sample has 20,000 to 25,000 clones, with around 80% found just once. This clone has a single count. Antigen unknown. The CDR3 covers 19 residues. The V and J ends lost 2 bases and 2 bases, in that order; junction bases with no gene match: 17. Germline V lookup: CDR1 ENHRY, CDR2 SYGVKD. Study-wide results and limits: Peripheral recruitment is suggested, as some novel exhausted tumor clones were in pre-treatment blood.

The clonotype comes from a human donor with basal cell carcinoma. The chain employs TRBV10-3 and TRBJ1-2, with 7 bases matching TRBD1. This material consisted of PBMCs, taken before anti-PD-1 treatment. Here the CDR3 reads CAISETFILRTGDNYGYTF. In DNA form, the CDR3 reads TGTGCCATCAGTGAGACCTTCATTCTTCGGACAGGAGACAACTATGGCTACACCTTC.